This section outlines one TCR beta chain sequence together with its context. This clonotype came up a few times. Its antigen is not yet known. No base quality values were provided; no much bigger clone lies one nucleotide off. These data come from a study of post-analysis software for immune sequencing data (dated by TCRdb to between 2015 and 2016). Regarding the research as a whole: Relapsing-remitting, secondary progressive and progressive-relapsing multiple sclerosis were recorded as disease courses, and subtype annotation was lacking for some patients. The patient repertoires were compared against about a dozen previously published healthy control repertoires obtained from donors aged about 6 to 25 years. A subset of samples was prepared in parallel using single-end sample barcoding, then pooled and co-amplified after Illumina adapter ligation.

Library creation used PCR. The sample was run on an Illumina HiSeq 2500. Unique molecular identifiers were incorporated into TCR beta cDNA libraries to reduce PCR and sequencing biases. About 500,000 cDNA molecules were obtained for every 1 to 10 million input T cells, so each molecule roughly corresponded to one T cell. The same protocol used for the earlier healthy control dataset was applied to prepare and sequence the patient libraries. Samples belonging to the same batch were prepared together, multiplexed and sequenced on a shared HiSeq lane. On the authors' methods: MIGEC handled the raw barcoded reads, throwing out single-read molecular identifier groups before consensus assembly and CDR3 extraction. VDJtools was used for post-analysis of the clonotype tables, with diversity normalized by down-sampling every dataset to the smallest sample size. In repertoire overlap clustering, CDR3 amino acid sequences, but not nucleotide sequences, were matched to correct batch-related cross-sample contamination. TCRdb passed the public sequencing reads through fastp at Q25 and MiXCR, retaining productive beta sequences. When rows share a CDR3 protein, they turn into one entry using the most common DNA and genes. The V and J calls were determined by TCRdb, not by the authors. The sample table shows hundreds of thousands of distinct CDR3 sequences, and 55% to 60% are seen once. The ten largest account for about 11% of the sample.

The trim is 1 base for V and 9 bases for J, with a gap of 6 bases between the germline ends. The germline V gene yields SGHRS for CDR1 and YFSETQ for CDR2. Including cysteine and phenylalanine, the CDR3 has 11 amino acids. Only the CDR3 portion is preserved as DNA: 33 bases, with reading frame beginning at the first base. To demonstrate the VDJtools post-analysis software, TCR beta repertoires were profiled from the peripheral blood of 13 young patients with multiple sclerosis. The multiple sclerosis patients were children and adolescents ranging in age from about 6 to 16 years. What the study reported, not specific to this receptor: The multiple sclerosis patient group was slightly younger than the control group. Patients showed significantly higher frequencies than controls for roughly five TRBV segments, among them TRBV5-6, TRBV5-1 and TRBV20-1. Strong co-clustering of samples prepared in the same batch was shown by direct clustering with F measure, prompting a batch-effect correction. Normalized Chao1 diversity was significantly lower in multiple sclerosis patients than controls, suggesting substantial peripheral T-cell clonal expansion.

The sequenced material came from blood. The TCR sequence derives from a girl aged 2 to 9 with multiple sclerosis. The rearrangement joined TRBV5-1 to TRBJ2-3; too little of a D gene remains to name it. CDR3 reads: CASSLIGTQYF. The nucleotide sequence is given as TGCGCCAGCAGCTTGATAGGCACGCAGTATTTT.